The 3 T cell receptor beta chains below all came from one sample that was sequenced in a study of regulatory T cells in long-lasting Graves disease. Time point meaning: persistent/refractory GD, antithyroid drugs over 5 years with positive TRAb. After RNA was extracted from PBMCs, the TCR library was made from it. TCR beta libraries were built with iRepertoire HTBI primers and Arm-PCR of CDR3 regions. TCRdb re-called the multiplex PCR reads with MiXCR, one entry per CDR3 protein. The sample consists of around 400,000 distinct CDR3 sequences, approximately 25% of them appearing once. The material was peripheral blood mononuclear cells (PBMCs), obtained when the disease was refractory, from a patient treated with antithyroid drugs. These receptor sequences come from a woman in her thirties or forties with Graves disease.

This clonotype was seen a handful of times. The chain is built from TRBV20-1 and TRBJ2-4, with 14 bases identical to TRBD2. Looked up from germline, CDR1 is DFQATT and CDR2 is SNEGSKA (reference sequence). With 4 bases clipped from V and 3 bases from J, the junction kept 8 bases outside the gene matches. The CDR3 covers 17 residues. The CDR3 sequence: CSAMTSGRARGKNIQYF. DNA of the CDR3: TGCAGTGCTATGACTAGCGGGAGGGCCCGGGGCAAAAACATTCAGTACTTC.

There are many counts of this clonotype. The chain carries TRBV2 and TRBJ2-2; D not resolved. The V end lost 1 base, the J end lost 1 base, and 10 bases lay between the germline ends. The germline V gene has CDR1 SNHLY and CDR2 FYNNEI. This CDR3 is 16 amino acids long. In DNA, the CDR3 is TGTGCCAGCAGTGAAGAACGTCCCCTGAACACCGGGGAGCTGTTTTTT. Translated, it gives CASSEERPLNTGELFF. The variable domain in full, with the rest retrieved from reference TRBV2 and TRBJ2-2, is EPEVTQTPSHQVTQMGQEVILRCVPISNHLYFYWYRQILGQKVEFLVSFYNNEISEKSEIFDDQFSVERPDGSNFTLKIRSTKLEDSAMYFCASSEERPLNTGELFFGEGSRLTVL.

This clonotype was seen only a few times. The rearrangement links TRBV7-9 to TRBJ2-2; D remains unclear. Germline V gene data show CDR1 as SEHNR and CDR2 as FQNEAQ (reference sequence). The CDR3 has 15 amino acids. Deletions cut 3 bases from V and 2 bases from J, with 10 bases between. The chain's CDR3 is CASSFVQSNTGELFF. In nucleotides, the CDR3 is TGTGCCAGCAGCTTCGTTCAGAGTAACACCGGGGAGCTGTTTTTT.